The present T cell receptor beta chain was sequenced within a study of identical twins. Study findings and constraints: Models predicted too little out-of-frame TCR alpha sharing in monozygotic twins.

This clonotype was seen a handful of times. Its antigen is as yet unknown. Through template switching, a universal primer site was introduced, and the cDNA contained unique molecular identifiers. TCRdb re-called the 5' RACE reads through MiXCR, storing one row per CDR3 protein. The sample holds 500,000 to 700,000 distinct CDR3 sequences; just over 7% are singletons and the top ten take 1.6%. The CDR3 has 12 residues. Per germline, CDR1 SGHDT and CDR2 YYEEEE. The V end was cut by 3 bases, the J end by 11 bases, with 13 bases between. The data were also submitted as part of a second study, on yellow fever vaccine responses in identical twins. That report adds: Twins' vaccine T cell response reportedly seemed partly convergent, partly personalized.

Sequenced sample: PBMCs. The sequence came from a woman between 18 and 29 years old in good health. This chain uses TRBV5-6 with TRBJ2-3, with D perhaps matching TRBD1 or TRBD2 (5 bases each). The CDR3 DNA is TGTGCCAGCAGCTCCGGGACCTGGGGGCAGTATTTT. Residues: CASSSGTWGQYF.